The sequence of this T cell receptor beta chain was determined in a study of vaccination effects on CD4 cells after COVID-19. The wider study: Sampling occurred a median 72 days post second dose, range 14 to 241.

The CDR3 loop spans 14 amino acids. From germline, CDR1 is SGHRS and CDR2 YFSETQ. The assay was immunoSEQ multiplex PCR, and TCRdb's table has in-frame clones only and misses some. The profile shows around 81,000 clones, roughly 80% of them singletons. CD4+ T cells specific for antigen were expanded with viral peptide pools by the ViraFEST assay before sequencing. Subsequent to 10 days of culture, CD4+ T cells were isolated. Either the mRNA-1273 or the BNT162b2 vaccine was given to participants as two doses. Vaccinees lacked prior SARS-CoV-2 infection and tested negative for nucleocapsid antibodies. Study-wide findings and caveats: After vaccination, at late timepoints, clones induced by infection and by vaccine contracted markedly. Convalescent patients in the study were few, and early post-infection timepoints were absent.

Notes on this clone: Its target is unknown.

V usage is TRBV5-1 and J usage is TRBJ1-1; D is unresolved. This specimen consisted of CD4+ T cells from PBMCs cultured with HCoV-OC43 spike peptides, obtained after COVID-19 vaccination. Subset noted: HCoV-OC43 spike overlapping peptide pool stimulation. This receptor was identified in a human donor who received a COVID-19 vaccine. The CDR3 is CSSKIGIMNTEAFF. The CDR3 nucleotides read TGCTCCTCTAAGATCGGTATAATGAACACTGAAGCTTTCTTT.